One and the same sample provided the 17 T cell receptor beta chains below, sequenced in a study of blood T cells in healthy people across ages. A sample-barcoded 5' primer and a J-beta primer mix were used in a second PCR of about 7 to 12 cycles. TCRdb recomputed calls from the 5' RACE reads with MiXCR, one row per CDR3 protein. The sample has under 800,000 distinct CDR3 sequences, roughly 44% seen once. Sequencing was carried out using blood. These receptor sequences come from a woman aged 60 to 75 in good health.

The chain couples TRBV3-1 to TRBJ2-1, with a tentative D call TRBD2 (6 bases). Per the germline V gene, CDR1 is LGHDT and CDR2 is YNNKEL (reference sequence). This CDR3 spans 13 amino acids. The V gene lost 4 bases and the J gene lost 10 bases, with 14 bases spanning the gap. This CDR3 reads CASSPGVGKEQFF. CDR3 nucleotides: TGTGCCAGCAGCCCGGGAGTCGGCAAGGAGCAGTTCTTC.

This clonotype was counted a few times. This chain uses TRBV9 with TRBJ2-3; TRBD1 is a possible D gene (6 bases). Deletions cut 0 bases from V and 2 bases from J, with 13 bases between. CDR3 size: 16 residues. Germline V gene data show CDR1 as SGDLS and CDR2 as YYNGEE. The CDR3 nucleotides read TGTGCCAGCAGCGTAGGGTACAGGGCAGTCACAGATACGCAGTATTTT. Protein product: CASSVGYRAVTDTQYF.

The chain couples TRBV6-5 to TRBJ1-6; no clear D gene. The CDR3 has 18 amino acids. V was pared by 2 bases and J by 0 bases, with 14 bases between. From germline, CDR1 is MNHEY and CDR2 SVGAGI. The CDR3 loop reads CASSYPAGGSSYNSPLHF. Written as DNA, the CDR3 is TGTGCCAGCAGTTACCCGGCCGGAGGGAGCTCCTATAATTCACCCCTCCACTTT.

V gene TRBV6-5 combines with J gene TRBJ2-3; no firm D call. The CDR3 contains 12 residues. Germline CDR1 is MNHEY and CDR2 is SVGAGI. Trimming cost V 7 bases and J 2 bases, with 7 bases left between them. The CDR3 DNA follows: TGTGCCAGCAAGGGCCCCACAGATACGCAGTATTTT. It translates to CASKGPTDTQYF.

This clonotype was detected a few times. The J gene is TRBJ2-5, the V gene TRBV9; D unclear. CDR3 length: 12 residues. Trimming left V 2 bases short and J 11 bases short, with 13 bases between. The germline V gene has CDR1 SGDLS and CDR2 YYNGEE. The CDR3 nucleotides read TGTGCCAGCAGCGTGACCTTGGATGAGCAGTACTTC. This codes for CASSVTLDEQYF.

The chain combines TRBV6-5 with TRBJ2-2; D remains ambiguous. CDR3 length equals 16 residues. Germline V gives CDR1 MNHEY, CDR2 SVGAGI. V was clipped by 7 bases and J by 0 bases, with 15 bases between them. In nucleotides, the CDR3 is TGTGCCAGCAAGGCCCGAGTAGTCACGAACACCGGGGAGCTGTTTTTT. Residues: CASKARVVTNTGELFF.

The V gene is TRBV15, the J gene TRBJ2-5; 7 bases map to TRBD1. V gave up 2 bases and J gave up 2 bases; unmatched junction bases: 8. The V gene's germline CDR1 is LNHNV and CDR2 YYDKDF (reference sequence). The CDR3 totals 16 residues. This CDR3 is CATSRRPGQKQETQYF. CDR3 in DNA: TGTGCCACCAGCAGACGACCGGGACAGAAGCAAGAGACCCAGTACTTC.

The chain recombines TRBV12-3 or TRBV12-4 with TRBJ2-5; D perhaps matches TRBD2 (6 bases). V was cut by 5 bases and J by 2 bases, with 12 bases left in between. CDR3 length: 14 residues. CDR3 sequence: CASSRGESQETQYF. CDR3 nucleotides: TGTGCCAGCAGTCGCGGGGAATCACAAGAGACCCAGTACTTC.

The chain couples TRBV5-1 to TRBJ2-1; 9 nucleotides match TRBD2. The germline V gene encodes CDR1 SGHRS and CDR2 YFSETQ. With V trimmed by 0 bases and J by 7 bases, 5 bases remained unmatched. The CDR3 spans 15 residues. CDR3 protein: CASSLEGLAGNEQFF. The CDR3 DNA sequence: TGCGCCAGCAGCTTGGAAGGTCTAGCGGGAAATGAGCAGTTCTTC.

The rearrangement uses TRBV29-1 and TRBJ1-5, with D possibly TRBD1 on 5 matching bases. The CDR3 contains 13 residues. Germline CDR1 is SQVTM and CDR2 is ANQGSEA. The V end was cut by 3 bases, the J end by 4 bases, with 10 bases between. CDR3 sequence (DNA): TGCAGCGTTGACGCGGGGGGGAATCAGCCCCAGCATTTT. The encoded protein is CSVDAGGNQPQHF.

V is TRBV5-1 and J is TRBJ1-5, with 9 positions matching TRBD1. The CDR3 extends over 15 amino acids. V lost 8 bases to trimming and J lost 0 bases; unmatched junction nucleotides: 6. The V gene's germline CDR1 is SGHRS and CDR2 YFSETQ. CDR3: CASRQGVYSNQPQHF. The CDR3 nucleotides are TGCGCCAGTCGACAGGGGGTATATAGCAATCAGCCCCAGCATTTT. Filled out from reference TRBV5-1 and TRBJ1-5, the complete variable domain reads KAGVTQTPRYLIKTRGQQVTLSCSPISGHRSVSWYQQTPGQGLQFLFEYFSETQRNKGNFPGRFSGRQFSNSRSEMNVSTLELGDSALYLCASRQGVYSNQPQHFGDGTRLSIL.

At least ten counts were recorded for this clonotype. CDR3 sequence reads: CASTIQNQETQYF. CDR3 DNA sequence: TGTGCCAGCACCATACAGAACCAAGAGACCCAGTACTTC. The chain links TRBV12-3 or TRBV12-4 to TRBJ2-5; no clear D. There are 13 residues in the CDR3. V shed 7 bases and J shed 0 bases, with 9 bases lying between them.

This clonotype was counted a single time. The chain employs TRBV2 and TRBJ1-2; D is ambiguous. Germline V CDR1 and CDR2: SNHLY, FYNNEI. With 8 bases removed from V and 4 bases from J, the gap between germline ends came to 20 bases. The CDR3 has 15 amino acids. The CDR3 reads CASERPASPSYGYTF. The DNA of the CDR3 is TGTGCCAGCGAGCGGCCAGCCAGCCCCAGCTATGGCTACACCTTC.

CDR3 in amino acids: CASSGQGLTGELFF. CDR3 sequence (DNA): TGTGCCAGCAGTGGACAGGGCCTCACCGGGGAGCTGTTTTTT. This rearrangement joins TRBV6-2 or TRBV6-3 to TRBJ2-2; 8 bases are a match to TRBD1. V shed 5 bases and J 4 bases; nucleotides not matched to a gene: 3. This CDR3 has 14 residues. CDR1 and CDR2 (germline): MNHEY, SVGEGT.

The rearrangement links TRBV6-5 to TRBJ2-7; 10 nucleotides agree with TRBD1. CDR1 MNHEY and CDR2 SVGAGI come from the germline V gene. The CDR3 loop spans 13 amino acids. J was trimmed by 5 bases and V by 6 bases; bases with no gene match: 4. The chain's CDR3 is CASRTGQGHEQYF. The CDR3 region has the DNA TGTGCCAGCAGAACGGGACAGGGGCACGAGCAGTACTTC.

Concerning this clonotype: Being one base from a much bigger clone, this may be a read error. The CDR3 sequence: CASSRDLPRGYIGELFF. As DNA, the CDR3 is TGCGCCAGCAGCCGGGACCTACCCCGGGGTTACATCGGGGAGCTGTTTTTT. This chain uses TRBV5-1 with TRBJ2-2; D may correspond to TRBD1 or TRBD2 (5 bases each). V was cut by 4 bases and J by 7 bases, with 23 bases left in between. Germline CDR1 is SGHRS and CDR2 is YFSETQ. The CDR3 consists of 17 residues.

The rearrangement joins TRBV7-2 to TRBJ1-5; no definite D call. CDR1 is SGHTA and CDR2 is FQGNSA in the germline V gene. V was trimmed by 5 bases and J by 7 bases, leaving 12 bases between them. This CDR3 region has 13 residues. CDR3 sequence: CASSPLGAQPQHF. The CDR3 bases are TGTGCCAGCAGCCCCTTAGGAGCCCAGCCCCAGCATTTT.